These 18 T cell receptor beta chains originate from one sample sequenced in a study of blood T cell repertoires in COVID-19. TCRdb's table, derived via immunoSEQ multiplex PCR, lists solely in-frame clones and lacks some. The sample yields almost 200,000 clones, roughly 90% seen once. What was sequenced was PBMCs or T cells enriched from blood (not recorded which). The receptors derive from a woman aged 18 to 35 who had recovered from COVID-19.

This chain uses TRBV6-4 with TRBJ1-6; 8 nucleotides align to TRBD1. CDR3 length: 15 residues. Germline values: CDR1 MRHNA, CDR2 SNTAGT. Trimming cost V 3 bases and J 7 bases; bases outside gene matches: 5. The DNA of the CDR3 is TGTGCCAGCAGTGAATCACAGGGGGGAAATTCACCCCTCCACTTT. It yields the protein CASSESQGGNSPLHF.

The chain combines TRBV19 with TRBJ2-2; 10 bases are a match to TRBD1. The CDR3 has 14 amino acids. Germline trimming cut 9 bases from V and 2 bases from J; bases unmatched to any gene: 3. Germline CDR1 and CDR2: LNHDA and SQIVND (reference sequence). The CDR3 DNA reads as TGTGCCAGCCGGGACAGGGGTAACACCGGGGAGCTGTTTTTT. Its translation is CASRDRGNTGELFF.

The rearrangement uses TRBV6-2 or TRBV6-3 and TRBJ1-1; 7 bases agree with TRBD1. CDR3 size: 16 residues. V gave up 1 base and J gave up 5 bases; unmatched junction bases: 10. Germline assignment: CDR1 MNHEY and CDR2 SVGEGT. The CDR3 reads CASSYLKGAKGTEAFF. The CDR3 nucleotides read TGTGCCAGCAGTTACTTAAAGGGGGCTAAGGGGACTGAAGCTTTCTTT.

This clone was seen only a few times. This rearrangement joins TRBV27 to TRBJ2-2; D might be TRBD1 (6 bases). There are 16 residues in the CDR3. V lost 5 bases, J lost 3 bases, and 16 bases lay in between. Germline lookup yields CDR1 MNHEY and CDR2 SMNVEV (reference sequence). This CDR3 is CASSHPDRSHTGELFF. DNA for the CDR3: TGTGCCAGCAGTCACCCTGACAGGTCCCACACCGGGGAGCTGTTTTTT.

This clone qualifies as medium-sized. The DNA for the CDR3 is TGTGCCAGCAGCCCGAGCGGGGCCCCTGGGAATACGCAGTATTTT. Its protein is CASSPSGAPGNTQYF. The V call is TRBV9, the J call TRBJ2-3; 7 positions match TRBD2. V lost 4 bases, J lost 7 bases, and 12 bases stayed unmatched. Germline V gives CDR1 SGDLS, CDR2 YYNGEE. This CDR3 is built from 15 residues.

The chain is built from TRBV4-1 and TRBJ1-2, with D maybe TRBD1 (5 bases). Looked up from germline, CDR1 is MGHRA and CDR2 is YSYEKL. Trimming removed 1 base from V and 7 bases from J, with 19 bases in between. CDR3 length: 16 residues. CDR3 coding DNA: TGCGCCAGCAGCCAAGGTCCGGGGGAGGGCTGGGGTGGCTACACCTTC. This codes for CASSQGPGEGWGGYTF.

Here the CDR3 DNA reads TGTGCCAGCAGTCCCCCTGTCCTCACGAGCGGAGCTAGCACAGATACGCAGTATTTT. Translating gives CASSPPVLTSGASTDTQYF. The V and J genes are TRBV3-1 (or the pseudogene TRBV3-2) and TRBJ2-3; TRBD2 is a possible D gene (5 bases). CDR1 is LGHDT, CDR2 YNNKEL, per germline (reference sequence). There are 19 residues in the CDR3. V lost 6 bases, J lost 0 bases, and 25 bases lay in between.

The chain uses TRBV7-9 and TRBJ1-4, with D perhaps TRBD1 (6 bases). V was shortened by 6 bases and J by 7 bases, with 9 bases between the two germline ends. This CDR3 spans 12 amino acids. The germline V gene has CDR1 SEHNR and CDR2 FQNEAQ (reference sequence). In nucleotides, the CDR3 is TGTGCCAGCAGGGACAGCGCTGAAAAACTGTTTTTT. This translates into CASRDSAEKLFF.

The CDR3 DNA sequence: TGTGCCAGCTCGGGGGTTGGGGTGGGGAAAGAAAAACTGTTTTTT. Protein: CASSGVGVGKEKLFF. The chain couples TRBV6-5 to TRBJ1-4; a weak D match, TRBD1 (5 bases). Trimming stripped 8 bases from V and 8 bases from J, with 21 bases between. CDR1 MNHEY and CDR2 SVGAGI come from the germline V gene. CDR3 length: 15 residues.

This clone has just one count. The chain carries TRBV29-1 and TRBJ2-1; D perhaps matches TRBD2 (6 bases). The CDR3 is 12 amino acids. CDR1 is SQVTM, CDR2 ANQGSEA, per germline. V was shortened by 6 bases and J by 4 bases, with 10 bases between the two germline ends. As DNA, the CDR3 is TGCAGCGTGAACGGGGGTTACAATGAGCAGTTCTTC. Translating it yields CSVNGGYNEQFF.

The chain links TRBV6-5 to TRBJ1-2; perhaps TRBD1 as D (5 bases). The CDR3 runs 14 residues. Germline V gene lookup returns CDR1 MNHEY and CDR2 SVGAGI. Trimming shortened V by 2 bases and J by 2 bases, and 9 bases separated the two germline ends. The CDR3 region is CASSYGGGNYGYTF. The CDR3 DNA reads as TGTGCCAGCAGTTACGGGGGGGGGAACTATGGCTACACCTTC.

This chain connects TRBV11-2 to TRBJ2-7; a possible D gene is TRBD2 (5 bases). The germline V gene encodes CDR1 SGHAT and CDR2 FQNNGV. The CDR3 has 13 residues. Trimming removed 4 bases at V and 7 bases at J, with 14 bases between. CDR3 sequence reads: CASSSRDLGEQYF. In DNA, the CDR3 is TGTGCCAGCAGCTCGAGGGATTTGGGTGAGCAGTACTTC.

The V call is TRBV28, the J call TRBJ2-4; maybe TRBD1 (5 bases). From germline, CDR1 is MDHEN and CDR2 SYDVKM. V was pared by 6 bases and J by 0 bases, with 9 bases between. There are 14 residues in the CDR3. CDR3 residues: CASSPQVAKNIQYF. The CDR3 nucleotides read TGTGCCAGCAGCCCACAGGTAGCCAAAAACATTCAGTACTTC.

The chain carries TRBV9 and TRBJ1-1; 9 nucleotides align to TRBD1. The CDR3 runs 15 residues. Trimming took 4 bases from V and 4 from J; bases not matched to a gene: 8. Germline-derived CDR1 and CDR2 are SGDLS and YYNGEE. The CDR3 sequence is CASSPLGQGITEAFF. The CDR3 DNA sequence: TGTGCCAGCAGCCCTTTAGGACAGGGGATCACTGAAGCTTTCTTT.

This clone occurred a few times. This chain uses TRBV19 with TRBJ1-5; D unclear. V was clipped by 4 bases and J by 0 bases, with 10 bases between them. The CDR3 extends over 15 amino acids. Looked up from germline, CDR1 is LNHDA and CDR2 is SQIVND (reference sequence). The CDR3 bases are TGTGCCAGTAGTACCCGACGGGATAGCAATCAGCCCCAGCATTTT. Its protein is CASSTRRDSNQPQHF.

The chain has TRBV27 and TRBJ2-7; D gene uncertain. CDR1 and CDR2 (germline): MNHEY, SMNVEV (reference sequence). Trimming took off 6 bases at V and 2 bases at J, with 14 bases between the two ends. CDR3 length: 14 amino acids. The CDR3, as DNA: TGTGCCAGCAGCCTACAAGCACAGCCCTACGAGCAGTACTTC. This translates into CASSLQAQPYEQYF.

The DNA of the CDR3 is TGTGCCAGTAGTATAGGACAGCCAGGGTACGAGCAGTACTTC. Amino acid sequence: CASSIGQPGYEQYF. The chain is built from TRBV19 and TRBJ2-7, with a weak D call TRBD1 (5 bases). The V and J ends lost 1 base and 4 bases respectively, with 11 bases between them. CDR1 and CDR2 from the germline V gene are LNHDA and SQIVND (reference sequence). The CDR3 contains 14 residues.

The chain uses TRBV10-1 and TRBJ2-1; D is unresolved. Germline CDR1 and CDR2: WNHNN and SYGVQD (reference sequence). V dropped 0 bases and J dropped 3 bases, with 12 bases sitting between them. CDR3 length: 16 residues. The CDR3 is CASSESRRSLYNEQFF. Here the CDR3 DNA reads TGCGCCAGCAGTGAGTCTCGCAGGTCCCTCTACAATGAGCAGTTCTTC.